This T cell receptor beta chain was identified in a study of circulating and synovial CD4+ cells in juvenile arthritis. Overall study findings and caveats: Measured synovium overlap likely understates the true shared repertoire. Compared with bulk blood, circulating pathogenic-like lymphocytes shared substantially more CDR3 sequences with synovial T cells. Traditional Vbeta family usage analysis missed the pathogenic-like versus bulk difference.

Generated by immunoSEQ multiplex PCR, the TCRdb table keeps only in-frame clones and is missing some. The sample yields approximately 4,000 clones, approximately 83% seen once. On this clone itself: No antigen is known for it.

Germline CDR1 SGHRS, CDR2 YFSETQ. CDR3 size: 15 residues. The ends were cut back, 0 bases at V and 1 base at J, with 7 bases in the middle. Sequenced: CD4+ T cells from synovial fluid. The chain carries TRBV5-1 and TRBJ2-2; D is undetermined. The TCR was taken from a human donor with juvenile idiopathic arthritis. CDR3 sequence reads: CASSLGSGNTGELFF. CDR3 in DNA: TGCGCCAGCAGCTTGGGGTCGGGGAACACCGGGGAGCTGTTTTTT.